This TCR beta chain was sequenced for a study of T-cell reconstitution after alpha-beta-depleted transplantation in children. A word on this clonotype: This may be a read error: a much more frequent sequence differs by one nucleotide.

A library of TCRbeta sequences, prepared with unique molecular identifiers, was generated. A single record per CDR3 protein comes from TCRdb applying MiXCR to the PCR reads. The table includes 200,000 to 300,000 distinct CDR3 sequences, around 13% detected once. The V gene end was trimmed by 7 bases and the J gene end by 10 bases; junction bases not matched to a gene: 9. Per the germline V gene, CDR1 is SQVTM and CDR2 is ANQGSEA. The CDR3 runs 12 residues. The sequencing used PBMCs from the stem cell graft donor, collected from the stem cell graft. This TCR was recovered from a human donor who donated a stem cell graft to a child with acute lymphoblastic leukemia. The chain couples TRBV29-1 to TRBJ2-1, with 8 bases aligning to TRBD1. The CDR3 is CSAILGQAEQFF. The CDR3 DNA follows: TGCAGCGCCATATTGGGACAGGCGGAGCAGTTCTTC.